The clone carrying this TCR beta chain was seen a few times. Its specificity is not known. Unmatched junction bases numbered 6, after V lost 2 bases and J lost 6 bases. Germline CDR1 reads MNHEY; CDR2 reads SVGAGI. This CDR3 comprises 15 residues. The data are from a study of regulatory T cells in long-lasting Graves disease. Whole-study findings and limits: More public clonotypes were shared by persistent patients (around 2,600) than by new patients (roughly 970). There was favoring of TRBV28, TRBJ1-2 and TRBJ2-5 in persistent disease.

The time point was: newly diagnosed GD, antithyroid drugs for less than 3 months. Following extraction of RNA from PBMCs, that RNA was used to make the TCR library. According to the study, TCR beta libraries were built with iRepertoire HTBI primers and CDR3-region Arm-PCR. TCRdb passed the multiplex PCR reads through MiXCR, listing each CDR3 protein once. The sample holds a few hundred thousand distinct CDR3 sequences, roughly 10% seen once. Separately, the same data were catalogued under a study of T cells in Graves' hyperthyroidism and ophthalmopathy. That paper adds: TCR CDR3 regions were first amplified by RT-PCR with HTBI primers. The model made its ophthalmopathy prediction, and onset followed a median 6.5 months later.

This TCR derives from a woman between 18 and 30 years old with Graves disease. V usage is TRBV6-5 and J usage is TRBJ2-3, with 9 bases that match TRBD2. Sequenced here: peripheral blood mononuclear cells (PBMCs), sampled at new diagnosis, from a patient treated with antithyroid drugs. The CDR3 spells CASSYMRGGGDTQYF. The CDR3 bases are TGTGCCAGCAGTTACATGCGGGGGGGAGGTGATACGCAGTATTTT.